This T cell receptor (beta chain) came from a study of blood T cell repertoires in COVID-19. Study as a whole: Acute and convalescent COVID-19 samples came from the United States, Italy and Spain. In each case, the material was cDNA or gDNA derived from T cells, B-cell-depleted T cells, or PBMCs.

Authors' methods: Amplifying reference gene primers gave estimates of nucleated cell counts. Sequencing was performed with immunoSEQ multiplex PCR; in TCRdb, only in-frame clones are kept and a portion is missing. From that table come the V and J calls and clone size; the DNA was used to work out D and trimming. This table holds about 240,000 clones, roughly 87% found once. Which cohort a participant joined came from the clinical history participants gave. The sample holds a few counts of this clone. This CDR3 is built from 14 residues. V lost 4 bases and J lost 7; bases outside the gene matches: 8. From germline, CDR1 is SGHTA and CDR2 FQGNSA.

Sequenced sample: PBMCs or T cells enriched from blood (not recorded which). The receptor's source is a woman aged 25 to 39 with acute COVID-19. V usage is TRBV7-2 and J usage is TRBJ1-1; 8 bases match TRBD1. CDR3 residues: CASSSYRGKGEAFF. The CDR3 DNA reads TGTGCCAGCAGCTCATACAGGGGGAAGGGTGAAGCTTTCTTT.